A single sample is the source of the 27 T cell receptor beta chains below, sequenced in a study of blood T cell repertoires in COVID-19. TCRdb's table, derived via immunoSEQ multiplex PCR, lists solely in-frame clones and lacks some. This table has about 310,000 clones, roughly 89% appearing once. The sequenced sample was PBMCs or T cells enriched from blood (not recorded which). These receptors were obtained from a woman between 25 and 40 years old who had recovered from COVID-19.

This chain joins TRBV6-5 and TRBJ2-7; TRBD1 is a possible D gene (5 bases). The CDR3 is made up of 16 amino acids. V lost 0 bases and J 2 bases, leaving 14 bases between the germline ends. From germline, CDR1 is MNHEY and CDR2 SVGAGI. CDR3 sequence reads: CASSYSYRQRTYEQYF. In DNA form, the CDR3 reads TGTGCCAGCAGTTACTCGTATCGACAGAGGACCTACGAGCAGTACTTC.

The chain uses TRBV5-8 and TRBJ2-3, with TRBD1 matching over 8 bases. This CDR3 contains 14 residues. Germline V gives CDR1 SGHTS, CDR2 YDEGEE. Losses at the gene ends were 4 bases for V and 6 bases for J; bases not matched to a gene: 7. The CDR3 loop is CASSLRGRPDTQYF. As DNA, the CDR3 is TGTGCCAGCAGCCTCAGGGGGCGACCTGATACGCAGTATTTT. Together with reference TRBV5-8 and TRBJ2-3, the CDR3 gives the full variable domain: EAGVTQSPTHLIKTRGQQATLRCSPISGHTSVYWYQQALGLGLQFLLWYDEGEERNRGNFPPRFSGRQFPNYSSELNVNALELEDSALYLCASSLRGRPDTQYFGPGTRLTVL.

The chain couples TRBV7-2 to TRBJ2-7; D is uncertain. The CDR3 spans 14 residues. The V gene lost 1 base and the J gene lost 0 bases, with 7 bases spanning the gap. CDR1 is SGHTA and CDR2 is FQGNSA in the germline V gene. The CDR3: CASSLEHDSYEQYF. The CDR3 DNA reads TGTGCCAGCAGCTTAGAACACGACTCCTACGAGCAGTACTTC. Looking up the rest from reference TRBV7-2 and TRBJ2-7 gives the full variable domain: GAGVSQSPSNKVTEKGKDVELRCDPISGHTALYWYRQSLGQGLEFLIYFQGNSAPDKSGLPSDRFSAERTGGSVSTLTIQRTQQEDSAVYLCASSLEHDSYEQYFGPGTRLTVT.

The CDR3 coding sequence is TGTGCCAGCAGTTTCAAGCGGGGTCACACAGATACGCAGTATTTT. It encodes CASSFKRGHTDTQYF. V is TRBV27 and J is TRBJ2-3; TRBD2 matches at 7 bases. In germline, CDR1 is MNHEY, CDR2 SMNVEV (reference sequence). The CDR3 extends over 15 amino acids. V lost 3 bases and J lost 2; bases outside the gene matches: 5.

This clone was seen a few times. V gene TRBV18 combines with J gene TRBJ1-1; 11 bases fit TRBD1. The germline CDR1 and CDR2 sequences are KGHSH and LQKENI. The CDR3 totals 17 residues. The V segment lost 0 bases and the J segment 5 bases; nucleotides outside the gene matches: 8. The CDR3 nucleotides read TGTGCCAGCTCACCACCGGGTATGGGACAGGGGGAAACTGAAGCTTTCTTT. This gives the protein CASSPPGMGQGETEAFF. Based on the CDR3 plus reference TRBV18 and TRBJ1-1, the full variable domain is NAGVMQNPRHLVRRRGQEARLRCSPMKGHSHVYWYRQLPEEGLKFMVYLQKENIIDESGMPKERFSAEFPKEGPSILRIQQVVRGDSAAYFCASSPPGMGQGETEAFFGQGTRLTVV.

The rearrangement joins TRBV29-1 to TRBJ1-3; tentatively, D is TRBD1 (6 bases). From germline, CDR1 is SQVTM and CDR2 ANQGSEA. This CDR3 is 13 amino acids long. The V and J ends lost 7 bases and 4 bases respectively, with 14 bases between them. In DNA form, the CDR3 reads TGCAGCGCACTACAGGGTAACGGAAACACCATATATTTT. Translated, it gives CSALQGNGNTIYF.

The genes are TRBV27 and TRBJ2-3; 10 bases agree with TRBD2. V was pared by 4 bases and J by 1 base, with 8 bases of the junction left unmatched. This CDR3 spans 17 amino acids. From germline, CDR1 is MNHEY and CDR2 SMNVEV (reference sequence). The CDR3 sequence is CASSSPSLAGGTDTQYF. DNA for the CDR3: TGTGCCAGCAGTTCCCCCTCGCTAGCGGGAGGCACAGATACGCAGTATTTT.

The rearrangement uses TRBV27 and TRBJ2-4; D is unresolved. Looked up from germline, CDR1 is MNHEY and CDR2 is SMNVEV (reference sequence). The CDR3 has 15 amino acids. Trimming cost V 5 bases and J 0 bases, with 11 bases left between them. CDR3 protein: CASSTLGLAKNIQYF. The CDR3 coding sequence is TGTGCCAGCAGTACCCTAGGTCTAGCCAAAAACATTCAGTACTTC.

V and J are TRBV5-1 and TRBJ2-7; 7 nucleotides agree with TRBD2. Germline assignment: CDR1 SGHRS and CDR2 YFSETQ. V shed 2 bases, J shed 7 bases, and the junction held 9 bases outside the gene matches. The CDR3 runs 14 residues. CDR3 in DNA: TGCGCCAGCAGCTTCGGACGCCTGGGAGGGGAGCAGTACTTC. Translating gives CASSFGRLGGEQYF.

The V gene is TRBV19, the J gene TRBJ1-5; TRBD1 aligns across 7 bases. Germline V gene lookup returns CDR1 LNHDA and CDR2 SQIVND (reference sequence). Trimming at V came to 7 bases and at J to 4 bases, leaving 1 base not matched to a gene. This CDR3 contains 12 residues. This chain's CDR3 is CASKGQNQPQHF. CDR3 nucleotide sequence: TGTGCCAGTAAGGGACAGAATCAGCCCCAGCATTTT.

The chain recombines TRBV9 with TRBJ2-1, with 7 nucleotides matching TRBD1. The V gene end was trimmed by 3 bases and the J gene end by 4 bases; junction bases not matched to a gene: 10. The CDR3 runs 16 residues. In germline, CDR1 is SGDLS, CDR2 YYNGEE. The CDR3 coding sequence is TGTGCCAGCAGCGCTACTACCGGGACAGCGTACAATGAGCAGTTCTTC. Translation: CASSATTGTAYNEQFF.

The genes are TRBV13 and TRBJ2-6; unclear D gene. V was cut by 8 bases and J by 2 bases, with 13 bases left in between. The length of the CDR3 is 15 residues. The germline V gene encodes CDR1 PRHDT and CDR2 FYEKMQ (reference sequence). The CDR3 DNA is TGTGCCAGCGAGGCAACAAGCGCTGGGGCCAACGTCCTGACTTTC. Translation: CASEATSAGANVLTF.

The V gene is TRBV5-1, the J gene TRBJ1-6, with 8 bases lining up with TRBD1. The trim removed 4 bases at V and 6 bases at J, leaving 0 bases unmatched. The length of the CDR3 is 13 residues. CDR1 and CDR2 (germline): SGHRS, YFSETQ. In DNA form, the CDR3 reads TGCGCCAGCAGCCAGGGGGCTAATTCACCCCTCCACTTT. This sequence encodes CASSQGANSPLHF.

This clone was recorded a few times. The genes are TRBV2 and TRBJ2-2, with 10 bases that match TRBD2. Germline lookup yields CDR1 SNHLY and CDR2 FYNNEI. CDR3 size: 16 residues. J was trimmed by 1 base and V by 6 bases; bases with no gene match: 5. This CDR3 reads CASRSLAGENTGELFF. In DNA, the CDR3 is TGTGCCAGCAGATCCCTAGCGGGAGAGAACACCGGGGAGCTGTTTTTT. The complete variable domain, with remaining parts taken from reference TRBV2 and TRBJ2-2, reads EPEVTQTPSHQVTQMGQEVILRCVPISNHLYFYWYRQILGQKVEFLVSFYNNEISEKSEIFDDQFSVERPDGSNFTLKIRSTKLEDSAMYFCASRSLAGENTGELFFGEGSRLTVL.

V is TRBV3-1 (or the pseudogene TRBV3-2) and J is TRBJ2-1; 9 bases align to TRBD2. The V segment lost 0 bases and the J segment 2 bases; nucleotides outside the gene matches: 11. Germline CDR1 is LGHDT and CDR2 is YNNKEL (reference sequence). The CDR3 has 19 amino acids. CDR3 loop: CASSQERDSGRTAYNEQFF. CDR3 sequence (DNA): TGTGCCAGCAGCCAAGAACGGGATAGCGGGAGAACAGCCTACAATGAGCAGTTCTTC.

This clone has a single count. The V and J genes are TRBV2 and TRBJ2-5; 11 bases line up with TRBD2. Germline CDR1 and CDR2: SNHLY and FYNNEI. With V trimmed by 3 bases and J by 3 bases, 6 bases remained unmatched. This CDR3 is built from 16 residues. In nucleotides, the CDR3 is TGTGCCAGCAGTGATTGGGGACTAGCGGAAAAAGAGACCCAGTACTTC. Its protein product is CASSDWGLAEKETQYF.

The V call is TRBV5-1, the J call TRBJ2-1, with D tentatively TRBD1 (6 bases). From germline, CDR1 is SGHRS and CDR2 YFSETQ. CDR3 length: 14 amino acids. Trimming cost V 9 bases and J 2 bases, with 15 bases left between them. CDR3 protein: CATSEGGPYNEQFF. CDR3 in DNA: TGCGCCACCTCCGAAGGGGGACCCTACAATGAGCAGTTCTTC.

Only one count was recorded for this clone. V usage is TRBV29-1 and J usage is TRBJ1-1; 8 nucleotides align to TRBD1. The CDR3 sequence is 17 residues long. Germline values: CDR1 SQVTM, CDR2 ANQGSEA. V lost 7 bases and J lost 4; bases outside the gene matches: 20. CDR3 loop: CSGRVWQGAVMGTEAFF. DNA for the CDR3: TGCAGCGGAAGAGTTTGGCAGGGGGCAGTGATGGGCACTGAAGCTTTCTTT.

V and J are TRBV10-1 and TRBJ1-1; D might be TRBD1 (6 bases). Germline values: CDR1 WNHNN, CDR2 SYGVQD (reference sequence). The CDR3 has 11 amino acids. V lost 3 bases to trimming and J lost 11 bases, with 10 bases between them. The CDR3 coding sequence is TGCGCCAGCAGTGATGCGAGGGGGGCTTTCTTT. Translation: CASSDARGAFF.

This clone was detected only once. The CDR3 spells CASSIGGSRYNEQFF. CDR3 sequence (DNA): TGTGCCAGCAGCATCGGCGGGTCCCGCTACAATGAGCAGTTCTTC. The V and J genes are TRBV7-2 and TRBJ2-1; weak D call: TRBD2 (5 bases). The CDR3 extends over 15 amino acids. The V gene lost 5 bases and the J gene lost 3 bases, with 14 bases spanning the gap. CDR1 SGHTA and CDR2 FQGNSA come from the germline V gene.

The sample holds a few counts of this clone. J is TRBJ2-7 and V is TRBV6-5; TRBD2 might be the D (6 bases). This CDR3 contains 15 residues. Trimming left V 4 bases short and J 5 bases short, with 18 bases between. The V gene's germline CDR1 is MNHEY and CDR2 SVGAGI. DNA of the CDR3: TGTGCCAGCAGTTCCGCCCGTGGGGGGTTCCACGAGCAGTACTTC. It specifies CASSSARGGFHEQYF.

The chain couples TRBV5-1 to TRBJ1-6, with D uncertain. V was cut by 2 bases and J by 5 bases, with 14 bases left in between. The CDR3 totals 16 residues. CDR1 and CDR2 (germline): SGHRS, YFSETQ. CDR3 in amino acids: CASSFGGVGHNSPLHF. The CDR3 DNA sequence: TGCGCCAGCAGCTTCGGAGGAGTAGGCCATAATTCACCCCTCCACTTT.

The chain links TRBV5-1 to TRBJ2-2; the D gene is possibly TRBD2 (6 bases). Trimming took 0 bases from V and 5 from J, leaving 14 bases between them. The germline V gene encodes CDR1 SGHRS and CDR2 YFSETQ. There are 16 residues in the CDR3. As DNA, the CDR3 is TGCGCCAGCAGCTTGGACTCGGGAGTAAATACCGGGGAGCTGTTTTTT. Protein: CASSLDSGVNTGELFF.

DNA for the CDR3: TGTGCCACCAGCAGGATACTGACAGATACGCAGTATTTT. This translates into CATSRILTDTQYF. This chain joins TRBV15 and TRBJ2-3; D ambiguous. There are 13 residues in the CDR3. The V gene's germline CDR1 is LNHNV and CDR2 YYDKDF (reference sequence). Trimming stripped 3 bases from V and 3 bases from J, with 7 bases between.

The rearrangement links TRBV7-2 to TRBJ2-1; weak D call: TRBD1 (6 bases). V shed 5 bases and J shed 5 bases, with 13 bases lying between them. CDR3 length: 14 amino acids. The germline gives CDR1 SGHTA, CDR2 FQGNSA. The CDR3 coding sequence is TGTGCCAGCAGCACGAGACAGGCCCACAATGAGCAGTTCTTC. Its protein is CASSTRQAHNEQFF.

A single count supports this clone. The V and J genes are TRBV4-2 and TRBJ1-2; 9 nucleotides agree with TRBD1. The CDR3 is made up of 13 amino acids. The germline gives CDR1 LGHNA, CDR2 YNFKEQ. J lost 8 bases, V lost 6 bases, and 7 bases had no gene match. CDR3 nucleotide sequence: TGTGCCAGCAGGGGACAGGGAATAAGCGGCTACACCTTC. It encodes CASRGQGISGYTF.

The V call is TRBV6-5, the J call TRBJ2-7; tentatively, D is TRBD2 (5 bases). CDR3 size: 15 residues. V was pared by 7 bases and J by 2 bases, with 18 bases between. Germline V gene data show CDR1 as MNHEY and CDR2 as SVGAGI. The CDR3 protein is CASTPRGLGTYEQYF. The CDR3 bases are TGTGCCAGCACCCCCCGAGGGTTGGGGACCTACGAGCAGTACTTC.